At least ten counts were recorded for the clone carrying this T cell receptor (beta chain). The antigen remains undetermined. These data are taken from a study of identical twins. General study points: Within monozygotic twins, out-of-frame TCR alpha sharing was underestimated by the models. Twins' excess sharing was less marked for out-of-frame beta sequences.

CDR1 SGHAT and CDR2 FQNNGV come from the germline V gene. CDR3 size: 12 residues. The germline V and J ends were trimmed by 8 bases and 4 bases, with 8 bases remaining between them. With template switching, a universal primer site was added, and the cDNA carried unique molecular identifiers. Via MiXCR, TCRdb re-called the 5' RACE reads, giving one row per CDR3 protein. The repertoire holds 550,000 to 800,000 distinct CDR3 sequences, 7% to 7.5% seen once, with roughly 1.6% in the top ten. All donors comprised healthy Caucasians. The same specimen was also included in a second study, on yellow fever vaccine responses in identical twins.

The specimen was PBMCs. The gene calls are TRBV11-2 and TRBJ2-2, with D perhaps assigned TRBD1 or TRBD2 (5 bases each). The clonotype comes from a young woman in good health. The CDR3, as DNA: TGTGCCAGCGCGAGGGGCACCGGGGAGCTGTTTTTT. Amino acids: CASARGTGELFF.